Described below is a single T cell receptor (beta chain) sequence and its context. What it binds is not known. This sample is drawn from a study of Ad26.COV2.S vaccination and SARS-CoV-2 variants. Study-level points and caveats: Placebo and vaccine recipients had non-spike TCR breadth that was similar.

Here immunoSEQ multiplex PCR was the method, and the copy in TCRdb shows in-frame clones only, minus some. The profile shows around 450,000 clones, around nine tenths of them singletons. Germline V gene data show CDR1 as SGHRS and CDR2 as YFSETQ. Trimming took 4 bases from V and 7 from J; bases not matched to a gene: 11. The CDR3 is made up of 15 amino acids. Treatment here: over 15 received Ad26.COV2.S at low or high dose, single or two shots; roughly 5 received placebo; per-sample allocation not given. Collection of the samples took place on day 63 after the first injection of vaccine or placebo. Participants' vaccine, an Ad26 vector, delivered Wuhan-strain SARS-CoV-2 spike.

This sequence joins TRBV5-1 and TRBJ1-5; 7 positions agree with TRBD1. The sample in question was peripheral blood, obtained in a trial of Ad26.COV2.S vaccine versus placebo. This sequence was found in a person aged 18-65 years who received the Ad26.COV2.S COVID-19 vaccine or a placebo. For the CDR3, the DNA is TGCGCCAGCAGCATAGGGACAGCTCCGGAACAGCCCCAGCATTTT. It specifies CASSIGTAPEQPQHF.